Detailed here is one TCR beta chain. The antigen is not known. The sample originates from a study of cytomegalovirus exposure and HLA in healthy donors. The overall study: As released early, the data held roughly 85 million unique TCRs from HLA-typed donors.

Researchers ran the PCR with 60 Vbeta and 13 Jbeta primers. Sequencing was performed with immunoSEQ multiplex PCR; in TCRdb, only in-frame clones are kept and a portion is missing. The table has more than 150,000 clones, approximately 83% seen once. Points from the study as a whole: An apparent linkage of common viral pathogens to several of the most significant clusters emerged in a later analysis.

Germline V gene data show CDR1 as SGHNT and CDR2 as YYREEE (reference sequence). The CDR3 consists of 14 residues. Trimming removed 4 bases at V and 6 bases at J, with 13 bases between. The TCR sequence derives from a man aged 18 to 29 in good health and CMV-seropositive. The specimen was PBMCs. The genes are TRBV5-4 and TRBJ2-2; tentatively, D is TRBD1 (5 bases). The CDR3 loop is CASSLPSRAGELFF. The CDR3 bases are TGTGCCAGCAGCCTACCTTCCAGGGCCGGGGAGCTGTTTTTT.